These 2 T cell receptor beta chains originate from one sample sequenced in a study of cytomegalovirus exposure and HLA in healthy donors. This PCR relied on a set of 60 Vbeta primers and 13 Jbeta primers. Data came from immunoSEQ multiplex PCR; TCRdb stores just in-frame clones and leaves some out. Of about 150,000 clones listed, about 68% were seen once; the top ten hold approximately 2.1%. Sequenced material: PBMCs. The receptors originated from a man aged 25-40 years in good health and CMV-seronegative.

The J gene is TRBJ2-3, the V gene TRBV14; TRBD1 aligns across 9 bases. With 1 base clipped from V and 7 bases from J, the junction kept 9 bases outside the gene matches. This CDR3 spans 16 amino acids. Germline V gene lookup returns CDR1 SGHDN and CDR2 FVKESK. The CDR3 sequence: CASSQAGTGSWNTQYF. DNA of the CDR3: TGTGCCAGCAGCCAAGCCGGGACAGGGAGTTGGAATACGCAGTATTTT.

This clone was recorded a few times. This chain joins TRBV6-1 and TRBJ2-7; a weak D match, TRBD1 (6 bases). Germline V gene sequence: CDR1 MNHNS, CDR2 SASEGT. This CDR3 has 14 residues. V was clipped by 8 bases and J by 7 bases, with 21 bases between them. Here the CDR3 reads CASLAGTHNREQYF. In nucleotides, the CDR3 is TGTGCCAGCCTCGCCGGGACACACAACCGGGAGCAGTACTTC.